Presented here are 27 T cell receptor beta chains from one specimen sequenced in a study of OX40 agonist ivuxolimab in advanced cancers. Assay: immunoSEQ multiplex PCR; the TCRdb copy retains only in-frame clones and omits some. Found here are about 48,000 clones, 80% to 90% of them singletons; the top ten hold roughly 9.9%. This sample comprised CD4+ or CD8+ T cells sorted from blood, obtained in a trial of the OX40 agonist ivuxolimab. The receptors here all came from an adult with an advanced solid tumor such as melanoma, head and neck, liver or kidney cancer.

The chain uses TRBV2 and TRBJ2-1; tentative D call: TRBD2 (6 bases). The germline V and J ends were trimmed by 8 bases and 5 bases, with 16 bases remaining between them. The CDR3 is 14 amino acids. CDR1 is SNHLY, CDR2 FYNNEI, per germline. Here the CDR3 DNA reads TGTGCCAGCGGAGGGACCAGGTCCAACAATGAGCAGTTCTTC. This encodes CASGGTRSNNEQFF.

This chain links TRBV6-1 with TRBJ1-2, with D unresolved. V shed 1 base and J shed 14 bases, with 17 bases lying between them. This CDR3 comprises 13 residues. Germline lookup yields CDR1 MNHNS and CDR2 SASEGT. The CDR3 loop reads CASSEEGYGMGTF. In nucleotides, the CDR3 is TGTGCCAGCAGTGAAGAGGGTTATGGCATGGGAACCTTC.

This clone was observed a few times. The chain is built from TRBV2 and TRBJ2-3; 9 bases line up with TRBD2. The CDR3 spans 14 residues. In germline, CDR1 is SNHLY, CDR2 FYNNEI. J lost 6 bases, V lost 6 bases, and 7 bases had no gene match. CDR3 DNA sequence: TGTGCCAGCAGGTTGCGGGAGGGTACGGATACGCAGTATTTT. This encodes CASRLREGTDTQYF.

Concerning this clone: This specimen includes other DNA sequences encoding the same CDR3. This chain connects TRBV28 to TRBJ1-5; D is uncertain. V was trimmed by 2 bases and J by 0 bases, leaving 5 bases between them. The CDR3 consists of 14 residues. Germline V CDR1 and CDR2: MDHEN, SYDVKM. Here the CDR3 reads CASSLGGSNQPQHF. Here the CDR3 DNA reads TGTGCCAGCAGTTTAGGCGGTAGCAATCAGCCCCAGCATTTT.

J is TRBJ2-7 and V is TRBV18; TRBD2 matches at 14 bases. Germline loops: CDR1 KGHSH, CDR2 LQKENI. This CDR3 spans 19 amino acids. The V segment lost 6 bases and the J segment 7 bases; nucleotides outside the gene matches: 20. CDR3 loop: CASSLALGRTSGRSREQYF. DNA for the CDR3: TGTGCCAGCTCCCTCGCGTTGGGTAGGACTAGCGGGAGGTCTCGGGAGCAGTACTTC.

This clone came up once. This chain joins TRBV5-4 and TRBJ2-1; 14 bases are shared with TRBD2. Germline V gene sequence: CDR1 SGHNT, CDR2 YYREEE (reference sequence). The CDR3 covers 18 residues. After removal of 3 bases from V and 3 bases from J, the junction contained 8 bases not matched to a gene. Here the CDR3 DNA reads TGTGCCAGCAGCTCTGCGACTAGCGGGAGGGCTATCTACAATGAGCAGTTCTTC. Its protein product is CASSSATSGRAIYNEQFF.

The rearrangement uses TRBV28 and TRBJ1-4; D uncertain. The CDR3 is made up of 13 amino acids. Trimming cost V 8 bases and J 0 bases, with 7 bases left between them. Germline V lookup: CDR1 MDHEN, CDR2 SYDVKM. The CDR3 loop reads CASQVATNEKLFF. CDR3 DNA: TGTGCCAGCCAGGTTGCAACTAATGAAAAACTGTTTTTT. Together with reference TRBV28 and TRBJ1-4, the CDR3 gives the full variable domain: DVKVTQSSRYLVKRTGEKVFLECVQDMDHENMFWYRQDPGLGLRLIYFSYDVKMKEKGDIPEGYSVSREKKERFSLILESASTNQTSMYLCASQVATNEKLFFGSGTQLSVL.

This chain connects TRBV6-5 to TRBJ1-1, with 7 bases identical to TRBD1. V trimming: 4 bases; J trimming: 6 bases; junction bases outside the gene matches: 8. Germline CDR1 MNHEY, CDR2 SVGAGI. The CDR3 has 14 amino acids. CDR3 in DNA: TGTGCCAGCAGTTCGAACAGGGGTGGGGCTGAAGCTTTCTTT. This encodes CASSSNRGGAEAFF.

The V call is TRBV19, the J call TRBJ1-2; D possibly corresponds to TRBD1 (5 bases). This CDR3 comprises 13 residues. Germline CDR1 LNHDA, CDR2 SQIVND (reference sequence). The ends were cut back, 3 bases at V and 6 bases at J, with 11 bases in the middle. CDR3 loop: CASSMGLADGYTF. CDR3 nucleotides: TGTGCCAGTAGTATGGGGCTGGCGGATGGCTACACCTTC.

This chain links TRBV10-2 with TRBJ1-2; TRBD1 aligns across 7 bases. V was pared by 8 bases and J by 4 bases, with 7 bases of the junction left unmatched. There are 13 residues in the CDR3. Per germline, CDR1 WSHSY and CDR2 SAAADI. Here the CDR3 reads CASRKTGSYGYTF. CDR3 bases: TGCGCCAGCCGGAAGACAGGGAGCTATGGCTACACCTTC.

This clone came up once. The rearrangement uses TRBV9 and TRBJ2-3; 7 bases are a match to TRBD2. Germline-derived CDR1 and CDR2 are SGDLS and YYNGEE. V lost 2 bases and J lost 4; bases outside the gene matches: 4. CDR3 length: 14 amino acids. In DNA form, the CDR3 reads TGTGCCAGCAGCGTCAGCGGGAAGGCAGATACGCAGTATTTT. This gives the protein CASSVSGKADTQYF.

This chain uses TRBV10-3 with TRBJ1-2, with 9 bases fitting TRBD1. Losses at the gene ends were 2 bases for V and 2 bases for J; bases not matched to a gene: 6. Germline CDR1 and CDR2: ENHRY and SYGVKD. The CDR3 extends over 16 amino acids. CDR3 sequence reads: CAISENRGQANYGYTF. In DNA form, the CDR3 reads TGTGCCATCAGTGAGAACAGGGGGCAGGCGAACTATGGCTACACCTTC.

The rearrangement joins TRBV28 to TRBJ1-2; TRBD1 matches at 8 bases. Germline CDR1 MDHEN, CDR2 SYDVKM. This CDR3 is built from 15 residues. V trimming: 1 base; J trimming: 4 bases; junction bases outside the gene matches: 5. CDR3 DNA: TGTGCCAGCAGTTTATTGGGGACAGGCCGCTATGGCTACACCTTC. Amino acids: CASSLLGTGRYGYTF.

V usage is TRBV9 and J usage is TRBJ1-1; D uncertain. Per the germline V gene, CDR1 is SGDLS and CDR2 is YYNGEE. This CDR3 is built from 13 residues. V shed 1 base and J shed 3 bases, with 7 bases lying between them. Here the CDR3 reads CASSVSMDTEAFF. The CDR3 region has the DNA TGTGCCAGCAGCGTATCCATGGACACTGAAGCTTTCTTT.

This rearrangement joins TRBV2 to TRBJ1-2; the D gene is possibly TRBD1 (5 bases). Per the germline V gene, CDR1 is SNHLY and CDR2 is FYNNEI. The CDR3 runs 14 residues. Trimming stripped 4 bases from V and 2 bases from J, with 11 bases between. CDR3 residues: CASSAGALNYGYTF. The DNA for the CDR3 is TGTGCCAGCAGTGCCGGGGCTCTCAACTATGGCTACACCTTC.

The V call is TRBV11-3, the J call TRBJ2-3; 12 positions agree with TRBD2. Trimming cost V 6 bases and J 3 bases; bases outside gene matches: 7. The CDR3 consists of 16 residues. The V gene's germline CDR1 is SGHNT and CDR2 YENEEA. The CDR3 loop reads CASSRSGTSGTDTQYF. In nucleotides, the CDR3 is TGTGCCAGCAGTCGATCCGGGACTAGCGGGACAGATACGCAGTATTTT.

The CDR3 reads CASSLIGTEAFF. CDR3 coding DNA: TGTGCCAGTAGTCTCATTGGCACTGAAGCTTTCTTT. The chain couples TRBV19 to TRBJ1-1; no reliable D call. Germline assignment: CDR1 LNHDA and CDR2 SQIVND (reference sequence). Trimming left V 5 bases short and J 4 bases short, with 8 bases between. The CDR3 runs 12 residues. Complete variable domain (other parts from reference TRBV19 and TRBJ1-1): DGGITQSPKYLFRKEGQNVTLSCEQNLNHDAMYWYRQDPGQGLRLIYYSQIVNDFQKGDIAEGYSVSREKKESFPLTVTSAQKNPTAFYLCASSLIGTEAFFGQGTRLTVV.

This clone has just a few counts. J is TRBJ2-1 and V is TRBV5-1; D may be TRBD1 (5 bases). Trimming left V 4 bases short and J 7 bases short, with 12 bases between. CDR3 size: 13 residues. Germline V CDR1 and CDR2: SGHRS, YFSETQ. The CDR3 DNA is TGCGCCAGCAGCCTTTCCCAGGGAAATGAGCAGTTCTTC. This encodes CASSLSQGNEQFF.

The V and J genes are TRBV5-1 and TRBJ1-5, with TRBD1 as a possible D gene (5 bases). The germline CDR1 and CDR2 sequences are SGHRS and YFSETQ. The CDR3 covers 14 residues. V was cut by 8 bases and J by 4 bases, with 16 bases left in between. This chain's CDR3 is CASLDGAENQPQHF. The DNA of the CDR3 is TGCGCCAGTCTGGACGGGGCAGAGAATCAGCCCCAGCATTTT.

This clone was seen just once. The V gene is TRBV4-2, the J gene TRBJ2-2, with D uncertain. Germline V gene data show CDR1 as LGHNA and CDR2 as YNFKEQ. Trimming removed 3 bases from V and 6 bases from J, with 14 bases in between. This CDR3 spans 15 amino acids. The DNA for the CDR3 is TGTGCCAGCAGCCACCCCGGACGAGTAGCCGGGGAGCTGTTTTTT. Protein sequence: CASSHPGRVAGELFF.

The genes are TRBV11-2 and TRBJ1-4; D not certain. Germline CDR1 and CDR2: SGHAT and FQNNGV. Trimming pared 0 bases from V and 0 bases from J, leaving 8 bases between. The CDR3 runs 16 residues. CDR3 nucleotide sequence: TGTGCCAGCAGCTTAGATCCCGGAGCAACTAATGAAAAACTGTTTTTT. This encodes CASSLDPGATNEKLFF.

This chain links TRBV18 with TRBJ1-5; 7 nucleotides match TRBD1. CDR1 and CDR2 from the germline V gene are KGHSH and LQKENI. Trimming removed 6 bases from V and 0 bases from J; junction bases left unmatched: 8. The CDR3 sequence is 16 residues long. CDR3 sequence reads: CASSLGTVGSNQPQHF. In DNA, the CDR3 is TGTGCCAGCTCCCTCGGGACAGTCGGTAGCAATCAGCCCCAGCATTTT.

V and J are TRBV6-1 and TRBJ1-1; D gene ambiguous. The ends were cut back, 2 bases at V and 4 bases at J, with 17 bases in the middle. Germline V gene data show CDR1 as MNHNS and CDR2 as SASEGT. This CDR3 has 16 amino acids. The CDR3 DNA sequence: TGTGCCAGCAGTGAATCATGGAAAGGTTCCGGCACTGAAGCTTTCTTT. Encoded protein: CASSESWKGSGTEAFF.

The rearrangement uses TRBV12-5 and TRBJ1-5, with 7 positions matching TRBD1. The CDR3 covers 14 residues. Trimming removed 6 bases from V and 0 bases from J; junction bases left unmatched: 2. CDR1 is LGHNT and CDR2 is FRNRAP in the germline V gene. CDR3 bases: TGTGCTAGTGGGACAGGGTATAGCAATCAGCCCCAGCATTTT. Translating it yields CASGTGYSNQPQHF.

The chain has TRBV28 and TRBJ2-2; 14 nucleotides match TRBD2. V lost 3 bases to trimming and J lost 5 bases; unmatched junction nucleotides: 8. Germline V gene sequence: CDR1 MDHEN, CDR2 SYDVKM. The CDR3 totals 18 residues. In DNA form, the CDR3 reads TGTGCCAGCAGTTTGCCCGGGACTAGCGGGAGTAGGACCGGGGAGCTGTTTTTT. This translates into CASSLPGTSGSRTGELFF.

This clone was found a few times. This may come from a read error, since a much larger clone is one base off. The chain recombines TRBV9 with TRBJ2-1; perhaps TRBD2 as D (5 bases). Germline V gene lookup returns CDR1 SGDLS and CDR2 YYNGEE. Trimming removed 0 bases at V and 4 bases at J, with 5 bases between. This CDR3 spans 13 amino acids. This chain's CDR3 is CASSVGEYNEQFF. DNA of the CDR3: TGTGCCAGCAGCGTAGGGGAGTACAATGAGCAGTTCTTC.

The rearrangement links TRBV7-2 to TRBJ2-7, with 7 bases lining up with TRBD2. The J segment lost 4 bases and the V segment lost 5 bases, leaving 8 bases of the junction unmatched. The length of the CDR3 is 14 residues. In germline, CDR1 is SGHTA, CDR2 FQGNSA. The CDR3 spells CASSLGGGTYEQYF. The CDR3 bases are TGTGCCAGCAGCCTGGGGGGGGGTACTTACGAGCAGTACTTC.